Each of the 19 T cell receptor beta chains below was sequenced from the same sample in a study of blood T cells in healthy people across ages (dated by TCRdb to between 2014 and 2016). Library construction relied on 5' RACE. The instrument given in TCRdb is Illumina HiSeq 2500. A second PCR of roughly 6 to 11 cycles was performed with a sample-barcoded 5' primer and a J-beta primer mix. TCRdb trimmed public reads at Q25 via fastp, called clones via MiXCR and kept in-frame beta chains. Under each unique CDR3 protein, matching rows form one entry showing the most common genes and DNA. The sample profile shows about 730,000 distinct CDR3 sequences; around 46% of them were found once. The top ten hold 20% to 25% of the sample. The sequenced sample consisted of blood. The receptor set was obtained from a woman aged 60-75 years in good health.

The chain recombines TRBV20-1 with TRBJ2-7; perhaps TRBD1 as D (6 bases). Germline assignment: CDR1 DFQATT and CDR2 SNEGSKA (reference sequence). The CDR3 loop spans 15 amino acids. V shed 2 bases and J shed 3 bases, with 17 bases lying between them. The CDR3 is CSARRFAGADYEQYF. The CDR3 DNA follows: TGCAGTGCTAGAAGGTTTGCAGGGGCCGACTACGAGCAGTACTTC.

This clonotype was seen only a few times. The CDR3 reads CAIKAQETQYF. The CDR3 DNA reads TGTGCCATCAAAGCCCAAGAGACCCAGTACTTC. The rearrangement joins TRBV10-3 to TRBJ2-5; D unclear. The ends were cut back, 7 bases at V and 1 base at J, with 4 bases in the middle. Germline-derived CDR1 and CDR2 are ENHRY and SYGVKD. The length of the CDR3 is 11 residues.

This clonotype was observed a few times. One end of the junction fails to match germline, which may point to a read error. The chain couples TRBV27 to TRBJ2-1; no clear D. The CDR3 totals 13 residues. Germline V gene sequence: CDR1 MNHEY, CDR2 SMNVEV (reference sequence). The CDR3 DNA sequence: TGTGCCAGCAGTTTATCCGGGTACAGTGAGCAGTTCTTC. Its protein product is CASSLSGYSEQFF.

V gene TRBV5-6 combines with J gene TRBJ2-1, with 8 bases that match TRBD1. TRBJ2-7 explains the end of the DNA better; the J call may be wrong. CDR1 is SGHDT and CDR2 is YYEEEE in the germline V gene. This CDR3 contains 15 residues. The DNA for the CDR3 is TGTGCCAGCAGCCGGCCAGGGGGCTCCTACAATGAGCAGTACTTC. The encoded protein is CASSRPGGSYNEQYF.

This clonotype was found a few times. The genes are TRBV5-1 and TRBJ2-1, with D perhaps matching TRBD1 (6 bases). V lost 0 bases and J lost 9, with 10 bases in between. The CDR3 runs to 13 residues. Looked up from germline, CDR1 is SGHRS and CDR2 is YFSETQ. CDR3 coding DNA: TGCGCCAGCAGCTTGGAGCTACAGGGTGAGCAGTTCTTC. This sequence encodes CASSLELQGEQFF.

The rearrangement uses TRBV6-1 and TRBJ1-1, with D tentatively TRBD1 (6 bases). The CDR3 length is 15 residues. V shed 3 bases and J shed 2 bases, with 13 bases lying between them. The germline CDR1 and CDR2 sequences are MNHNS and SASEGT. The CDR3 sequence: CASSDWGAPNTEAFF. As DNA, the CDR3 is TGTGCCAGCAGTGATTGGGGGGCCCCTAACACTGAAGCTTTCTTT.

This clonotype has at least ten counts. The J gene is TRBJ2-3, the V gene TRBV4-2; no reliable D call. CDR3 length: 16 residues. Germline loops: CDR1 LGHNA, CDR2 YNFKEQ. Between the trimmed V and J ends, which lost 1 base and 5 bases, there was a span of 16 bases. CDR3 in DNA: TGTGCCAGCAGCCAAGGGATAGGTAGAGAGGTAGATACGCAGTATTTT. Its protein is CASSQGIGREVDTQYF.

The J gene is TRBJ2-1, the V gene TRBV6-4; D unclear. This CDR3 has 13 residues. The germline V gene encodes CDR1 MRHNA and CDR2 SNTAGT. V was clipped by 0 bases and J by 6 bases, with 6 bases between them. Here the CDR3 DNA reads TGTGCCAGCAGTGACTCGCTGGGCAATGAGCAGTTCTTC. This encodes CASSDSLGNEQFF.

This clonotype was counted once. DNA of the CDR3: TGTGCCAGCAGCTTAGGACAGGGATTCTCCTACAATGAGCAGTACTTC. This translates into CASSLGQGFSYNEQYF. The chain employs TRBV7-8 and TRBJ2-5; 7 bases match TRBD1. Looked up from germline, CDR1 is SGHVS and CDR2 is FQNEAQ. The CDR3 runs 16 residues. Losses at the gene ends were 1 base for V and 11 bases for J; bases not matched to a gene: 16.

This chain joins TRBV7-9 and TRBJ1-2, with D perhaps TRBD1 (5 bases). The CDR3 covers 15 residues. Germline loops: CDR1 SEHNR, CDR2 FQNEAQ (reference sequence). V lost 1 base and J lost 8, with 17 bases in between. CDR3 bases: TGTGCCAGCAGCTTAGGTCTGGGACGGGGGATCGGCTACACCTTC. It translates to CASSLGLGRGIGYTF.

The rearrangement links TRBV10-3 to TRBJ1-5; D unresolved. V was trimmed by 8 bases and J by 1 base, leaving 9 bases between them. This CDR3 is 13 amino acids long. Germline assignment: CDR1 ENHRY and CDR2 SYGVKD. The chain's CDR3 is CAIRPESNQPQHF. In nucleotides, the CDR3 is TGTGCCATCCGCCCAGAGAGCAATCAGCCCCAGCATTTT.

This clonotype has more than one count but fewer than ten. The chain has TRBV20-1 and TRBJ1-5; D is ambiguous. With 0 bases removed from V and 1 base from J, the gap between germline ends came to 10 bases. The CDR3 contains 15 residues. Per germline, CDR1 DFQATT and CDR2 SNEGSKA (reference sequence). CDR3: CSAREKENSNQPQHF. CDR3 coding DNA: TGCAGTGCTAGAGAGAAGGAAAACAGCAATCAGCCCCAGCATTTT.

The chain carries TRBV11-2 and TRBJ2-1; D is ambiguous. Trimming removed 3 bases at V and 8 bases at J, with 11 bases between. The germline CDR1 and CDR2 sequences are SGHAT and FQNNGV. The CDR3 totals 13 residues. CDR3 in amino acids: CASSLVLLDEQFF. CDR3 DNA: TGTGCCAGCAGCTTGGTCCTCTTAGATGAGCAGTTCTTC. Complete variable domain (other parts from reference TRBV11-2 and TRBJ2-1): EAGVAQSPRYKIIEKRQSVAFWCNPISGHATLYWYQQILGQGPKLLIQFQNNGVVDDSQLPKDRFSAERLKGVDSTLKIQPAKLEDSAVYLCASSLVLLDEQFFGPGTRLTVL.

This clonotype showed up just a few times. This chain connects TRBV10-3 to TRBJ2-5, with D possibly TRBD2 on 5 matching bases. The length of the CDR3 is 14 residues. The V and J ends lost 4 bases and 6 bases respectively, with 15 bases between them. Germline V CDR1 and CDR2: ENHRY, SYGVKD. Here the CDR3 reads CAISATPGVQTQYF. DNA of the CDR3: TGTGCCATCAGTGCCACCCCCGGGGTCCAGACCCAGTACTTC.

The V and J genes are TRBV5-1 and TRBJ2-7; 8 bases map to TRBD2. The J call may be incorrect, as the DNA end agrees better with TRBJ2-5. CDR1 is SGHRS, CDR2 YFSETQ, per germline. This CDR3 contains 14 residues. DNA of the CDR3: TGCGCCAGCAGCTTGGCTCTAGCGGGAGAGACCCAGTACTTC. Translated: CASSLALAGETQYF.

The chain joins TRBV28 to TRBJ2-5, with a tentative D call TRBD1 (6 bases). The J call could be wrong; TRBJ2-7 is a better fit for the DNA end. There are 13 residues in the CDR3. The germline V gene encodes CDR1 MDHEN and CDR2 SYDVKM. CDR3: CASTPGVPYEQYF. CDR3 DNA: TGTGCCAGCACCCCAGGGGTACCCTACGAGCAGTACTTC.

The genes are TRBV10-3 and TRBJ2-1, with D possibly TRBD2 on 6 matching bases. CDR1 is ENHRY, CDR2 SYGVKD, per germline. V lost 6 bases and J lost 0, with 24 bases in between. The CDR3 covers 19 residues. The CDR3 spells CAIRVDTRGVRSSYNEQFF. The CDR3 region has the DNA TGTGCCATCAGGGTCGACACGCGGGGAGTCCGAAGCTCCTACAATGAGCAGTTCTTC.

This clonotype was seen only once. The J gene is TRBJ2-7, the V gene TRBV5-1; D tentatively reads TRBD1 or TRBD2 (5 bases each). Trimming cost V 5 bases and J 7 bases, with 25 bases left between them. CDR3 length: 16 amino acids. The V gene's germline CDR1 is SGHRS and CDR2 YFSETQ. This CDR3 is CASSPGWDGTYNEQYF. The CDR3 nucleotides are TGCGCCAGCAGTCCTGGCTGGGACGGAACCTACAATGAGCAGTACTTC.

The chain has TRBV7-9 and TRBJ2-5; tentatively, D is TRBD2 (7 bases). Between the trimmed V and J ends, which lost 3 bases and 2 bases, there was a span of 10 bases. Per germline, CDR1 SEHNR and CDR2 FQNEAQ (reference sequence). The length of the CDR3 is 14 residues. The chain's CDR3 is CASSFGGRQETQYF. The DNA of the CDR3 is TGTGCCAGCAGCTTCGGGGGGCGTCAAGAGACCCAGTACTTC.